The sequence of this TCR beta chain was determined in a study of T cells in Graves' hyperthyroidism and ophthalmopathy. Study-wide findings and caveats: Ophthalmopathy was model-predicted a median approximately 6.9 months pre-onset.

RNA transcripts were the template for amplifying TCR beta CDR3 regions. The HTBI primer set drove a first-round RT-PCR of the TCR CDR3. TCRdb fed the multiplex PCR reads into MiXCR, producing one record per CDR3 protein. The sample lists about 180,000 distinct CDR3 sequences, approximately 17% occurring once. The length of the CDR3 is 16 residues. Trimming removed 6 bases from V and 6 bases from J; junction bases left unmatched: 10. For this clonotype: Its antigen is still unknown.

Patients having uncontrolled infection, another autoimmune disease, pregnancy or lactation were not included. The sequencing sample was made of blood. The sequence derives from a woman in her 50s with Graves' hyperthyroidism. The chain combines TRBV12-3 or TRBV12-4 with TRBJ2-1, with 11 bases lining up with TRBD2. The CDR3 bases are TGTGCCAGCAGCTGGACGATAGCGGGAGGGAGCAATGAGCAGTTCTTC. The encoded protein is CASSWTIAGGSNEQFF.